This T cell receptor (beta chain) was profiled in a study of T cells in Graves' hyperthyroidism and ophthalmopathy. This clonotype appeared many times. A NOSPECS grade of at least 4, a Clinical Activity Score of at least 3 and duration under 3 months were recorded in ophthalmopathy patients. Diagnosis rested on symptoms, serum thyroxine and TRAb, thyroid ultrasound, and orbital computed tomography. Fresh peripheral blood, more than 8 ml of it, supplied the PBMCs. RNA transcripts provided the source from which TCR beta CDR3 regions were amplified. First-round RT-PCR of the TCR CDR3 relied on the HTBI primer set. TCRdb re-called the multiplex PCR reads through MiXCR, storing one row per CDR3 protein. The data contain over 400,000 distinct CDR3 sequences, 20% to 25% of them seen just once; the ten biggest clones take up roughly 49%. The CDR3 runs 16 residues. CDR1 is MNHEY, CDR2 SVGEGT, per germline. J was trimmed by 0 bases and V by 2 bases; bases with no gene match: 7.

The receptor's source is a woman in her seventies with Graves' ophthalmopathy. The chain links TRBV6-2 or TRBV6-3 to TRBJ2-7; TRBD1 aligns across 7 bases. Source material: blood. The DNA of the CDR3 is TGTGCCAGCAGTTACAAATCGGGACAGAGCTCCTACGAGCAGTACTTC. Protein sequence: CASSYKSGQSSYEQYF.